Each of the 8 T cell receptor beta chains below was sequenced from the same sample in a study of control samples from healthy donors and cancer patients. The data were produced by immunoSEQ multiplex PCR, yet TCRdb's version contains in-frame clones alone and is incomplete. Here the sample spans some 150,000 clones, roughly 95% being singletons. Input material: blood. All receptors derive from a woman aged 55 to 70 in good health.

This clone was found once. The chain uses TRBV7-9 and TRBJ1-4; D call uncertain. The CDR3 length is 14 residues. Per germline, CDR1 SEHNR and CDR2 FQNEAQ (reference sequence). V lost 5 bases to trimming and J lost 0 bases, with 7 bases between them. CDR3 sequence: CASSLVSTNEKLFF. In DNA form, the CDR3 reads TGTGCCAGCAGCCTCGTCTCAACTAATGAAAAACTGTTTTTT.

V is TRBV6-6 and J is TRBJ2-6; D is perhaps TRBD1 or TRBD2 (6 bases each). Germline loops: CDR1 MNHNY, CDR2 SVGAGI (reference sequence). CDR3 length equals 17 residues. V lost 9 bases and J 0 bases, leaving 18 bases between the germline ends. CDR3 bases: TGTGCCAGTACTCGACGAGGGGGGACCTCTGGGGCCAACGTCCTGACTTTC. It is translated as CASTRRGGTSGANVLTF.

This sequence joins TRBV4-3 and TRBJ1-2; TRBD1 might be the D (5 bases). Germline V gene lookup returns CDR1 LGHNA and CDR2 YSLEER. Trimming removed 1 base at V and 2 bases at J, with 8 bases between. This CDR3 region has 14 residues. The CDR3 DNA sequence: TGCGCCAGCAGCCAAGTCGCAGGGAACTATGGCTACACCTTC. Its translation is CASSQVAGNYGYTF.

The chain couples TRBV9 to TRBJ2-3; 7 nucleotides match TRBD2. CDR3 size: 16 residues. The junction had 9 bases not matched to a gene; V was cut back by 4 bases and J by 1 base. Germline V gene sequence: CDR1 SGDLS, CDR2 YYNGEE. In DNA form, the CDR3 reads TGTGCCAGCAGCCCGCGTTTAAGCGGGGGCACAGATACGCAGTATTTT. As protein: CASSPRLSGGTDTQYF.

The chain recombines TRBV10-2 with TRBJ2-7; no firm D call. V was shortened by 2 bases and J by 5 bases, with 13 bases between the two germline ends. CDR3 length: 14 residues. The germline gives CDR1 WSHSY, CDR2 SAAADI. CDR3 coding DNA: TGCGCCAGCAGTGAGATATGGGCGTTCCACGAGCAGTACTTC. Protein: CASSEIWAFHEQYF.

In its sample, this clone was seen once. The chain employs TRBV4-3 and TRBJ1-1; D gene uncertain. V dropped 4 bases and J dropped 5 bases, with 14 bases sitting between them. This CDR3 is built from 14 residues. Germline CDR1 and CDR2: LGHNA and YSLEER. The CDR3 sequence is CASSPRTQTTEAFF. The CDR3 nucleotides are TGCGCCAGCAGCCCCCGCACCCAAACAACTGAAGCTTTCTTT.

The chain recombines TRBV18 with TRBJ1-2; 11 nucleotides align to TRBD1. CDR1 and CDR2 (germline): KGHSH, LQKENI. J gave up 6 bases and V 6 bases, and 6 bases lay outside the gene matches. This CDR3 has 14 amino acids. CDR3 region: CASSQGQGANGYTF. The DNA for the CDR3 is TGTGCCAGCTCTCAAGGACAGGGGGCCAATGGCTACACCTTC.

The chain is built from TRBV27 and TRBJ1-5; TRBD1 matches 12 bases. The CDR3 runs to 20 residues. With 5 bases clipped from V and 2 bases from J, the junction kept 16 bases outside the gene matches. CDR1 and CDR2 (germline): MNHEY, SMNVEV (reference sequence). The CDR3 loop is CASSRKADGGTGGRNQPQHF. CDR3 nucleotide sequence: TGTGCCAGCAGTAGAAAAGCCGATGGAGGGACAGGGGGCCGCAATCAGCCCCAGCATTTT.